This T cell receptor beta chain was profiled in a study of OX40 agonist ivuxolimab in advanced cancers. J lost 2 bases, V lost 3 bases, and 8 bases had no gene match. The CDR3 runs 17 residues. Germline loops: CDR1 KGHSH, CDR2 LQKENI. Sequencing was performed with immunoSEQ multiplex PCR; in TCRdb, only in-frame clones are kept and a portion is missing. In the table there are around 56,000 clones, roughly 82% of which are singletons. This clonotype originated in an adult with an advanced solid tumor such as melanoma, head and neck, liver or kidney cancer. Sample: CD4+ or CD8+ T cells sorted from blood, taken in a trial of the OX40 agonist ivuxolimab. This chain links TRBV18 with TRBJ1-3; 9 nucleotides line up with TRBD1. CDR3 amino acids: CASSPRTGERTGNTIYF. The CDR3 DNA reads TGTGCCAGCTCACCCCGGACAGGGGAAAGAACTGGAAACACCATATATTTT.